The rows below give T cell receptor beta chains drawn from one sample of a study of T cells in Graves' hyperthyroidism and ophthalmopathy. One entry per CDR3 protein results from TCRdb running MiXCR on the multiplex PCR reads. This repertoire shows fewer than 750,000 distinct CDR3 sequences, about half found once; its top ten account for around 7.7%. The sample taken for sequencing was peripheral blood or thyroid tissue (not recorded which). The receptors shown here come from a woman aged 18 to 35 with Graves' hyperthyroidism. CDR3s include the opening cysteine and the closing phenylalanine or tryptophan. Fields, in order: CDR3 DNA, CDR3 protein, clone size, V gene, J gene, D gene. The D gene is left open where the match is weak. Rows may omit the clone size; those that give it use once, few, many or a size class.

DNA: TGCAGTGCTGATAGGGGGGGTAGCAATCAGCCCCAGCATTTT
CDR3: CSADRGGSNQPQHF
size: many
V: TRBV20-1
J: TRBJ1-5
D: -

DNA: TGTGCCAGCAGCTTAGACAGGAACGTTAATACGCAGTATTTT
CDR3: CASSLDRNVNTQYF
size: -
V: TRBV11-3
J: TRBJ2-3
D: -

DNA: TGTGCCAGCAGTGAAGTGACTAGCGGGAGGAACACCATATATTTT
CDR3: CASSEVTSGRNTIYF
size: -
V: TRBV2
J: TRBJ1-3
D: -

DNA: TGTGCCAGCAGTTTATCCGTCCAGGGGCTCACTGAAGCTTTCTTT
CDR3: CASSLSVQGLTEAFF
size: many
V: TRBV27
J: TRBJ1-1
D: -

DNA: TGCAGTGCTACACCACAGGGGGCCACTGAAGCTTTCTTT
CDR3: CSATPQGATEAFF
size: -
V: TRBV20-1
J: TRBJ1-1
D: TRBD1

DNA: TGTGCCAGCAGCTTAGGGACAGGGATCGAAGAGACCCAGTACTTC
CDR3: CASSLGTGIEETQYF
size: once
V: TRBV7-6
J: TRBJ2-5
D: TRBD1

DNA: TGTGCCAGCTCCCAAGTACGTACACGGACGGAACAGCCCCAGCATTTT
CDR3: CASSQVRTRTEQPQHF
size: few
V: TRBV2
J: TRBJ1-5
D: -

DNA: TGTGCCAGCAGCTTGATGTTGGGGGGGGGCGGGCAGTACTTC
CDR3: CASSLMLGGGGQYF
size: -
V: TRBV7-2
J: TRBJ2-7
D: -

DNA: TGTGCCAGCAGTTACCCCCGGGAGGGCCTCGGAGAGACCCAGTACTTC
CDR3: CASSYPREGLGETQYF
size: many
V: TRBV6-5
J: TRBJ2-5
D: TRBD2

DNA: TGTGCCAACAGTTTGCGAGGTACGGGATCCGGAAACACCTTC
CDR3: CANSLRGTGSGNTF
size: -
V: TRBV7-2
J: TRBJ1-2
D: -

DNA: TGCAGCGTTTCGGGACTAGCAGGACTGTACGAGCAGTACTTC
CDR3: CSVSGLAGLYEQYF
size: -
V: TRBV29-1
J: TRBJ2-7
D: TRBD2

DNA: TGTGCTAGTAAGCCCCCGGACGGGAAAGGGAACCAGCCCCAGCATTTT
CDR3: CASKPPDGKGNQPQHF
size: -
V: TRBV19
J: TRBJ1-5
D: -

DNA: TGTGCCATCAGTGAGTCTGGGACGGCGAATCAGCCCCAGCATTTT
CDR3: CAISESGTANQPQHF
size: many
V: TRBV10-3
J: TRBJ1-5
D: -

DNA: TGTGCCAGCCCGCCAGAGGGTTTTTTGGGTGCCGGGGAGCTGTTTTTT
CDR3: CASPPEGFLGAGELFF
size: -
V: TRBV12-3/TRBV12-4
J: TRBJ2-2
D: -

DNA: TGTGCCAGCAGGCAGGGAGGCGAGACCCAGTACTTC
CDR3: CASRQGGETQYF
size: many
V: TRBV27
J: TRBJ2-5
D: -

DNA: TGTGCCAGCAGCGGGGTTGGGAGGACAGGGGGCATATCCTACGAGCAGTACTTC
CDR3: CASSGVGRTGGISYEQYF
size: many
V: TRBV7-9
J: TRBJ2-7
D: TRBD1

DNA: TGTGCCAGCAGTTATAAGCGGGAGGGCCGTTACGAGCAGTACTTC
CDR3: CASSYKREGRYEQYF
size: few
V: TRBV27
J: TRBJ2-7
D: TRBD2

DNA: TGTGCCAGCAGCTTATGGCGGGAGAGTGACACCGGGGAGCTGTTTTTT
CDR3: CASSLWRESDTGELFF
size: -
V: TRBV11-2
J: TRBJ2-2
D: TRBD2

DNA: TGTGCCAGCAGTGAAGCGATTGGTGGAGTTCGCCAGCATTTT
CDR3: CASSEAIGGVRQHF
size: many
V: TRBV2
J: TRBJ1-5
D: -

DNA: TGCAGTGCTAGACAGGGGGGGCGCAGGACTGAAGCTTTCTTT
CDR3: CSARQGGRRTEAFF
size: -
V: TRBV20-1
J: TRBJ1-1
D: TRBD1

DNA: TGTGCCTGGAGTTTAGTAACTTACGAGCAGTACTTC
CDR3: CAWSLVTYEQYF
size: few
V: TRBV7-9
J: TRBJ2-7
D: -

DNA: TGCAGCGTTCGAGGGGGAACCTCCTACGAGCAGTACTTC
CDR3: CSVRGGTSYEQYF
size: -
V: TRBV29-1
J: TRBJ2-7
D: -

DNA: TGCAGCGTGGAGCAGGCCGCCTACAATGAGCAGTTCTTC
CDR3: CSVEQAAYNEQFF
size: many
V: TRBV29-1
J: TRBJ2-1
D: -

DNA: TGTGCCAGCAGTTTAGCGGGAGGGCCCTACAATGAGCAGTACTTC
CDR3: CASSLAGGPYNEQYF
size: -
V: TRBV12-3/TRBV12-4
J: TRBJ2-7
D: TRBD2

DNA: TGTGCCAGCTCACCGACAGGGGGCTTTTATGGCTACACCTTC
CDR3: CASSPTGGFYGYTF
size: few
V: TRBV18
J: TRBJ1-2
D: TRBD1

DNA: TGTGCCTCGGACAGCTCCTACGAGCAGTACTTC
CDR3: CASDSSYEQYF
size: -
V: TRBV30
J: TRBJ2-7
D: -

DNA: TGCAGCGTTAGGCGTGGGGACTACACCTTC
CDR3: CSVRRGDYTF
size: -
V: TRBV29-1
J: TRBJ1-2
D: -